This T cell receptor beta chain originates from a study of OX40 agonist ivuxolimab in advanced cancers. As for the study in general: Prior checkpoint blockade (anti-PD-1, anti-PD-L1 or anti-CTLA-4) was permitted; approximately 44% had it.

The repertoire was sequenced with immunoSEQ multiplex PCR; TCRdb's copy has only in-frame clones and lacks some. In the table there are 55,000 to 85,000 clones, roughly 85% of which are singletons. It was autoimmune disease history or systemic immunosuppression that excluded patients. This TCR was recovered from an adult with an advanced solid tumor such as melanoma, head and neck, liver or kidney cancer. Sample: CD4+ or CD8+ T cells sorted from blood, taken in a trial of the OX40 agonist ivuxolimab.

CDR3 sequence reads: CASSRDGLNTEAFF. The CDR3 DNA sequence: TGTGCCAGCAGCCGGGACGGGTTGAACACTGAAGCTTTCTTT. The chain is built from TRBV14 and TRBJ1-1; D may be TRBD1 (5 bases). The CDR3 length is 14 residues. V was cut by 4 bases and J by 0 bases, with 9 bases left in between. Germline CDR1 reads SGHDN; CDR2 reads FVKESK.